There are a few counts of the clone carrying this TCR beta chain. Original handling: Using reference gene primer amplification, nucleated cell counts were estimated. This table comes from immunoSEQ multiplex PCR, and its TCRdb copy is limited to in-frame clones, with some not included. D and trimming were read from the DNA, whereas the V and J calls and clone size are those reported in that table. The sample consists of approximately 110,000 clones, roughly 85% of them appearing once. The CDR3 loop spans 13 amino acids. In germline, CDR1 is ENHRY, CDR2 SYGVKD. Trimming cost V 4 bases and J 3 bases, with 6 bases left between them. This sample stems from a study of blood T cell repertoires in COVID-19. Across the whole study: PBMCs, B-cell-depleted T cells, or T cells provided the cDNA or gDNA that made up the material.

The V call is TRBV10-3, the J call TRBJ2-2; D is unclear. This receptor was identified in a man aged 40-49 years with acute or convalescent COVID-19. Sequenced: peripheral blood. The CDR3 protein is CAISGPDTGELFF. The CDR3 DNA reads TGTGCCATCAGTGGCCCAGACACCGGGGAGCTGTTTTTT.